This is a list of T cell receptor beta chains from one sample in a study of T-cell reconstitution after alpha-beta-depleted transplantation in children. TCRdb analysed the PCR reads with MiXCR anew, one entry per CDR3 protein. The sample includes 640,000 or so distinct CDR3 sequences, roughly 17% of them seen just once. This specimen was PBMCs from the stem cell graft donor, taken from the stem cell graft. These receptors all come from a human donor who donated a stem cell graft to a child with acute myeloid leukemia. The conserved cysteine and the conserved F or W are not part of the CDR3 here. Fields, in order: V gene, J gene, CDR3 protein.

TRBV20-1	TRBJ2-1	SARGLAGALTQQF
TRBV7-9	TRBJ1-5	ASSLGPGQPQH
TRBV29-1	TRBJ1-1	SADTGPEAF
TRBV6-6	TRBJ2-5	ASSYRLGETQY
TRBV20-1	TRBJ2-7	SAPTGPEQY
TRBV4-3	TRBJ1-2	ASSQEGIYGYT
TRBV27	TRBJ1-6	ASSFSGQPLH
TRBV7-2	TRBJ1-6	ASSLINSPLH
TRBV5-1	TRBJ2-3	ASRQGHTDTQY
TRBV6-1	TRBJ1-1	ASVEAGVFRAF
TRBV7-2	TRBJ2-1	ASSYPSGSYNEQF
TRBV29-1	TRBJ1-2	SATDGTGDPDGYT
TRBV29-1	TRBJ2-2	SVAGRELTGELF
TRBV4-3	TRBJ2-2	ASSQDGGGLNTGELF
TRBV7-2	TRBJ2-3	ASSLARALTDTQY
TRBV20-1	TRBJ2-3	SARDGGGVNTQY
TRBV12-3/TRBV12-4	TRBJ1-1	ASSMAAEAF
TRBV29-1	TRBJ2-1	SARREPLGQF
TRBV20-1	TRBJ1-2	SARDQGTGDT
TRBV7-6	TRBJ2-2	ASSPRSGTNTGELF
TRBV29-1	TRBJ2-3	SVAQGKDTQY
TRBV25-1	TRBJ1-5	ASSQAAEPQH
TRBV6-1	TRBJ2-3	ASMKRGGSKDTQY
TRBV9	TRBJ1-1	ASSVLTGAGAEAF
TRBV7-9	TRBJ1-1	ASSYGGIGGSNTEAF
TRBV6-1	TRBJ1-5	ASSPGTPNQPQH
TRBV10-3	TRBJ2-5	AIADGETQY
TRBV20-1	TRBJ1-6	SANVFGYNSPLH
TRBV20-1	TRBJ2-1	SARKRTSSYNEQF
TRBV29-1	TRBJ2-5	SVEDQGITSGTQY
TRBV15	TRBJ1-5	ATSRQGKLEPQH
TRBV6-5	TRBJ1-1	ASQGQMNTEAF
TRBV20-1	TRBJ2-2	SANRDTLAGELF
TRBV29-1	TRBJ1-5	SVAQGGDNQPQH
TRBV5-1	TRBJ2-3	ASSGTGGDTQY
TRBV12-3/TRBV12-4	TRBJ1-1	ASSLQAPHTEAF
TRBV5-5	TRBJ1-4	ASRRGQGRFSLEKLF
TRBV28	TRBJ1-2	ASSPTRNYT
TRBV6-5	TRBJ2-1	ASSRLAGASSYNEQF
TRBV9	TRBJ2-3	ASSADTGGTDTQY
TRBV15	TRBJ1-5	ATSTTRNQPQH
TRBV20-1	TRBJ2-7	SAQPTRTIEQY
TRBV20-1	TRBJ1-1	SARLRQNTEAF
TRBV6-5	TRBJ1-2	ASSFRHKGGYT
TRBV7-9	TRBJ2-1	ASSFYREVDNEQF
TRBV5-5	TRBJ2-5	ASSLWDTGLETQY
TRBV25-1	TRBJ2-1	ASSEGVSGKQF
TRBV19	TRBJ2-1	ASSIASGGNNEQF